A selection of T cell receptor beta chains follows, all from one sample in a study of T cells after yellow fever vaccination. TCRdb passed the 5' RACE reads through MiXCR, listing each CDR3 protein once. The table records over 300,000 distinct CDR3 sequences, around 3.9% of them present only once. This specimen was PBMCs, taken on the day of the yellow fever booster vaccination. Receptors were obtained from a man younger than 35 who received the YFV17D yellow fever vaccine. CDR3s include the opening cysteine and the closing phenylalanine or tryptophan. D genes are given only for firm matches. Only part of the rows carry a size: once, few, many, or a class if the clone is expanded.

>TRBJ2-3|TRBD2|TRBV20-1|.
CSATGLAGILTDTQYF
TGCAGTGCTACAGGACTAGCCGGGATCCTCACAGATACGCAGTATTTT
>TRBJ2-7|TRBD2|TRBV7-3|many
CASSSTSGYEQYF
TGTGCCAGCAGCTCGACTAGCGGCTACGAGCAGTACTTC
>TRBJ2-6|.|TRBV12-5|many
CASGLTDSGANVLTF
TGTGCTAGTGGTTTGACTGACTCTGGGGCCAACGTCCTGACTTTC
>TRBJ1-5|TRBD1|TRBV7-2|many
CASSLDRGGNQPQHF
TGTGCCAGCAGCTTAGACAGGGGGGGCAATCAGCCCCAGCATTTT
>TRBJ1-2|.|TRBV4-1|many
CASSQPVRGRGYGYTF
TGCGCCAGCAGCCAACCCGTTCGGGGGCGGGGGTATGGCTACACCTTC
>TRBJ1-1|.|TRBV4-2|.
CASSPTGAEAFF
TGTGCCAGCAGCCCTACGGGAGCTGAAGCTTTCTTT
>TRBJ2-3|.|TRBV5-1|many
CASSLGGPPDTQYF
TGCGCCAGCAGCTTGGGCGGGCCCCCGGATACGCAGTATTTT
>TRBJ1-1|.|TRBV5-1|.
CASSFGQLPEAFF
TGCGCCAGCAGCTTTGGACAGCTACCTGAAGCTTTCTTT
>TRBJ2-5|.|TRBV10-3|many
CAISESTYQETQYF
TGTGCCATCAGTGAGTCAACGTACCAAGAGACCCAGTACTTC
>TRBJ2-2|.|TRBV9|many
CASSPPGHTNTGELFF
TGTGCCAGCAGCCCGCCGGGACACACGAACACCGGGGAGCTGTTTTTT
>TRBJ1-1|.|TRBV12-3/TRBV12-4|.
CASRIQMNTEAFF
TGTGCCAGCAGGATACAGATGAACACTGAAGCTTTCTTT
>TRBJ2-4|TRBD2|TRBV7-8|many
CASRPGGAEDIQYF
TGTGCCAGCAGGCCGGGGGGGGCGGAGGACATTCAGTACTTC
>TRBJ2-4|.|TRBV12-3/TRBV12-4|many
CASSRQGGSNIQYF
TGTGCCAGCAGTCGACAGGGAGGGTCAAACATTCAGTACTTC
>TRBJ2-5|.|TRBV3-1|many
CASSQQGRRQETQYF
TGTGCCAGCAGCCAACAGGGACGCCGCCAAGAGACCCAGTACTTC